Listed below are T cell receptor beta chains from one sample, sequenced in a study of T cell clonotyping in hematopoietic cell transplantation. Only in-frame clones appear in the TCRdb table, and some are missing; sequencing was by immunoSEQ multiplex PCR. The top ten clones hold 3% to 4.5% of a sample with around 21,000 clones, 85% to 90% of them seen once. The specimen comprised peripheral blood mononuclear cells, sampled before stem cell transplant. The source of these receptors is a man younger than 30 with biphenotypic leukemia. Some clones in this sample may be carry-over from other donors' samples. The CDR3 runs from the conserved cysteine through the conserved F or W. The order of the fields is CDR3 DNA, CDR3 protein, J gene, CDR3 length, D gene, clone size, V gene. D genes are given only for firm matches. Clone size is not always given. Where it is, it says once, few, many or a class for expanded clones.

TGTGCCAGCAGGGGGTCCGGGGAGCTGTTTTTT,CASRGSGELFF,TRBJ2-2,11,NA,NA,TRBV25-1
TGTGCCAGCAGCTTTTCGACCAGTTACAATGAGCAGTTCTTC,CASSFSTSYNEQFF,TRBJ2-1,14,NA,NA,TRBV5-6
TGTGCCAGCACTGTAGCGGACACCGGGGAGCTGTTTTTT,CASTVADTGELFF,TRBJ2-2,13,NA,NA,TRBV14
TGTGCCTGGAGTGTCGTAGCGGGTGACTCCTACGAGCAGTACTTC,CAWSVVAGDSYEQYF,TRBJ2-7,15,TRBD2,NA,TRBV30
TGCGCCAGCAGGGCCGATATAGGCTCTGGAAACACCATATATTTT,CASRADIGSGNTIYF,TRBJ1-3,15,NA,NA,TRBV10-1
TGCAGTGCCCCTCTAGGGATAGCCCAGCATTTT,CSAPLGIAQHF,TRBJ1-5,11,NA,NA,TRBV20-1
TGTGCCAGCAGTTACTGGGGGCGGTCGACAGATACGCAGTATTTT,CASSYWGRSTDTQYF,TRBJ2-3,15,NA,NA,TRBV6-5
TGTGCCAGCAGCTCAAGCGCGGGTGTCCAAGAGACCCAGTACTTC,CASSSSAGVQETQYF,TRBJ2-5,15,NA,NA,TRBV7-6
TGTGCCAGCAGTGAAGCGAGTTACAGGCCCCGCTTT,CASSEASYRPRF,TRBJ1-1,12,NA,NA,TRBV2
TGTGCCTGGAGTGTGATCTCTGGAAACACCATATATTTT,CAWSVISGNTIYF,TRBJ1-3,13,NA,NA,TRBV30
TGTGCCAGTAGTAGGGGAGGGGGCCTATACGAGCAGTACTTC,CASSRGGGLYEQYF,TRBJ2-7,14,NA,NA,TRBV19
TGTGCCAGCAGCCCTAGGAGGGACTACACAGATACGCAGTATTTT,CASSPRRDYTDTQYF,TRBJ2-3,15,TRBD2,few,TRBV7-2
TGTGCCAGCAGTGAATGCAGGGGAAGAGGGTATAGCAATCAGCCCCAGCATTTT,CASSECRGRGYSNQPQHF,TRBJ1-5,18,NA,NA,TRBV25-1
TGTGCCAGCAGCCCCCAAGCACGGGACAGAGTAAACACTGAAGCTTTCTTT,CASSPQARDRVNTEAFF,TRBJ1-1,17,TRBD1,NA,TRBV4-2
TGCGCCAGCAGCCGAGGAACCGGGACAGGGGTCAGTGTGAACACTGAAGCTTTCTTT,CASSRGTGTGVSVNTEAFF,TRBJ1-1,19,TRBD1,once,TRBV5-1
TGTGCCTGGAGTAAGCCACGGCAAGCTTTCTTT,CAWSKPRQAFF,TRBJ1-1,11,NA,NA,TRBV30
TGCGCCAGCAGCCCGAGCGGCGGCTCCTACGAGCAGTACTTC,CASSPSGGSYEQYF,TRBJ2-7,14,NA,NA,TRBV5-1
TGCAGCGTTGGGCTAGCGAGGAGCTCCTACGAGCAGTACTTC,CSVGLARSSYEQYF,TRBJ2-7,14,NA,NA,TRBV29-1
TGCGCCAGCAGCCAAGTTGGGGGGATACAGGGGGGAAACACTGAAGCTTTCTTT,CASSQVGGIQGGNTEAFF,TRBJ1-1,18,TRBD1,NA,TRBV4-1
TGTGCCAGCAGTTCAGGGTATCGTGCTGAAGCTTTCTTT,CASSSGYRAEAFF,TRBJ1-1,13,NA,NA,TRBV27
TGTGCCAGCAGCTTAGGAACATATCAGCCCCAGCATTTT,CASSLGTYQPQHF,TRBJ1-5,13,NA,NA,TRBV7-9
TGTGCCTGGAGTCCGATGGGGGGGCCTGAAGCTTTCTTT,CAWSPMGGPEAFF,TRBJ1-1,13,NA,few,TRBV30
TGTGCCAGTAGTAACTGGGTACGGGTTGGAAACACCATATATTTT,CASSNWVRVGNTIYF,TRBJ1-3,15,NA,few,TRBV19
TGCAGCGCTACAGCCGGGCCCAGTGAAGCTTTCTTT,CSATAGPSEAFF,TRBJ1-1,12,NA,NA,TRBV29-1
TGTGCCAGCAGTGACAGGCGCAACCAAGAGACCCAGTACTTC,CASSDRRNQETQYF,TRBJ2-5,14,NA,NA,TRBV2
TGTGCCAGCAGTTACTCGGAGGCCCATCAGCCCCAGCATTTT,CASSYSEAHQPQHF,TRBJ1-5,14,NA,NA,TRBV6-6
TGCAGCACTCGACAGGGGATGAACACTGAAGCTTTCTTT,CSTRQGMNTEAFF,TRBJ1-1,13,TRBD1,NA,TRBV29-1
TGTGCCAGCAGTTTTTCGAGCTCCGGGGAGCTGTTTTTT,CASSFSSSGELFF,TRBJ2-2,13,NA,NA,TRBV27
TGCGCCAGCAGCTTCCGGACGGATAACTATGGCTACACCTTC,CASSFRTDNYGYTF,TRBJ1-2,14,NA,NA,TRBV5-1
TGTGCCAGCAGCCAAATGATGAACACTGAAGCTTTCTTT,CASSQMMNTEAFF,TRBJ1-1,13,NA,once,TRBV2
TGTGCCAGCAGCACCGGACAGGGTTCGTACTCCTACGAGCAGTACTTC,CASSTGQGSYSYEQYF,TRBJ2-7,16,TRBD1,NA,TRBV5-8
TGCAGTGAATGCGAACAGCAGTACTTC,CSECEQQYF,TRBJ2-7,9,NA,once,TRBV29-1
TGTGCCAGCAGTTACGAGCACAGAGGAGTCTACACTGAAGCTTTCTTT,CASSYEHRGVYTEAFF,TRBJ1-1,16,NA,NA,TRBV6-5
TGTGCCAGTAGGGGGACAGGGCAGGCCTACGAGCAGTACTTC,CASRGTGQAYEQYF,TRBJ2-7,14,TRBD1,NA,TRBV19
TGTGCCAGCAGTGTTCCGGGACAGTACACTGAAGCTTTCTTT,CASSVPGQYTEAFF,TRBJ1-1,14,TRBD1,NA,TRBV25-1
TGTGCCAGCTCCCCCGGGACAGATGAAAAACTGTTTTTT,CASSPGTDEKLFF,TRBJ1-4,13,TRBD1,few,TRBV18
TGTGCCAGCAGTTTGGACGGTGACTCCTACAATGAGCAGTTCTTC,CASSLDGDSYNEQFF,TRBJ2-1,15,NA,NA,TRBV27
TGTGCCAGCAGCCCCCCAGTCGGCGAGCAGTTCTTC,CASSPPVGEQFF,TRBJ2-1,12,NA,NA,TRBV9
TGTGCCAGCAGCCCCACAGGGATCTCCGCCCATGGCTACACCTTC,CASSPTGISAHGYTF,TRBJ1-2,15,NA,few,TRBV5-6
TGTGCCAGCAGTTACTGGGGGGGCCGGAACACCGGGGAGCTGTTTTTT,CASSYWGGRNTGELFF,TRBJ2-2,16,NA,NA,TRBV6-5
TGTGCCAGCAGCCCGAAAGGGGTTCGGGCTGAAGCTTTCTTT,CASSPKGVRAEAFF,TRBJ1-1,14,NA,NA,TRBV5-4
TGCGCCAGCAGCCCCCGACTAGCGGGGGACAATGAGCAGTTCTTC,CASSPRLAGDNEQFF,TRBJ2-1,15,TRBD2,NA,TRBV5-1